These 21 T cell receptor beta chains originate from one sample sequenced in a study of blood T cell repertoires in COVID-19. Clones were read by immunoSEQ multiplex PCR, and TCRdb kept only the in-frame ones, dropping some. This sample carries about 360,000 clones, about four fifths of them seen once, and the ten largest clones take 1.1%. The sequenced sample was peripheral blood. The source is a human donor with acute or convalescent COVID-19. The donor label of this sample is uncertain.

This clone was seen just once. The chain combines TRBV7-9 with TRBJ1-1, with 8 bases lining up with TRBD1. Germline V CDR1 and CDR2: SEHNR, FQNEAQ (reference sequence). This CDR3 contains 15 residues. The J segment lost 6 bases and the V segment lost 1 base, leaving 7 bases of the junction unmatched. CDR3 nucleotides: TGTGCCAGCAGCTTAGGGGCAGGGGGCGAGTCTGAAGCTTTCTTT. Translation gives CASSLGAGGESEAFF.

The CDR3 here is CASSLPVQETQYF. In nucleotides, the CDR3 is TGTGCCAGCAGCTTACCTGTCCAAGAGACCCAGTACTTC. The chain is built from TRBV7-9 and TRBJ2-5, with D unclear. This CDR3 comprises 13 residues. The germline gives CDR1 SEHNR, CDR2 FQNEAQ (reference sequence). With 2 bases removed from V and 1 base from J, the gap between germline ends came to 5 bases.

This chain joins TRBV5-1 and TRBJ1-5; no definite D call. V was pared by 4 bases and J by 3 bases, with 11 bases between. The CDR3 sequence is 14 residues long. Germline V gives CDR1 SGHRS, CDR2 YFSETQ. CDR3 sequence (DNA): TGCGCCAGCAGCCCCCCAGTGATCAATCAGCCCCAGCATTTT. As protein: CASSPPVINQPQHF.

The chain combines TRBV7-8 with TRBJ1-3; D might be TRBD1 (6 bases). V lost 8 bases, J lost 4 bases, and 9 bases lay in between. The CDR3 is 12 residues long. Germline V lookup: CDR1 SGHVS, CDR2 FQNEAQ. CDR3 region: CASSGTGNTIYF. The CDR3 DNA reads as TGTGCCAGCTCCGGGACAGGAAACACCATATATTTT.

The DNA of the CDR3 is TGTGCCAGCAGTTACTTCTACCAGAACACTGAAGCTTTCTTT. This sequence encodes CASSYFYQNTEAFF. The chain is built from TRBV6-2 or TRBV6-3 and TRBJ1-1; D is unresolved. Germline CDR1 MNHEY, CDR2 SVGEGT. V was shortened by 1 base and J by 1 base, with 7 bases between the two germline ends. This CDR3 is 14 amino acids long.

This sequence joins TRBV9 and TRBJ2-1; 11 nucleotides line up with TRBD2. The CDR3 sequence is 16 residues long. Germline CDR1 reads SGDLS; CDR2 reads YYNGEE. The J segment lost 4 bases and the V segment lost 0 bases, leaving 3 bases of the junction unmatched. The CDR3 protein is CASSVVGTSGYNEQFF. The CDR3 nucleotides are TGTGCCAGCAGCGTAGTCGGGACTAGCGGTTACAATGAGCAGTTCTTC.

V is TRBV5-5 and J is TRBJ2-7; tentative D call: TRBD2 (7 bases). The CDR3 is 13 residues long. V was trimmed by 6 bases and J by 6 bases, leaving 16 bases between them. Per germline, CDR1 SGHKS and CDR2 YYEKEE (reference sequence). The CDR3 nucleotides read TGTGCCAGCACACGGGGGGCTAGTAGCGAGCAGTACTTC. It encodes CASTRGASSEQYF.

The chain recombines TRBV6-5 with TRBJ1-6; 8 nucleotides line up with TRBD1. Losses at the gene ends were 9 bases for V and 5 bases for J; bases not matched to a gene: 9. This CDR3 is 15 amino acids long. Germline V gene lookup returns CDR1 MNHEY and CDR2 SVGAGI. The CDR3 DNA follows: TGTGCCAGTAAACCCCGGGACAGGCATAATTCACCCCTCCACTTT. Translating it yields CASKPRDRHNSPLHF.

This chain connects TRBV27 to TRBJ1-5; the match to TRBD1 covers 7 bases. The CDR3 totals 15 residues. The ends lost 0 bases at V and 5 bases at J; junction bases unmatched: 4. Germline lookup yields CDR1 MNHEY and CDR2 SMNVEV (reference sequence). The CDR3: CASSLSGQYYQPQHF. DNA of the CDR3: TGTGCCAGCAGTTTATCGGGACAGTACTATCAGCCCCAGCATTTT.

The CDR3 here is CASRRGRGPQETQYF. CDR3 DNA: TGTGCCAGTAGACGAGGGCGGGGGCCACAAGAGACCCAGTACTTC. The V and J genes are TRBV19 and TRBJ2-5, with a weak D call TRBD2 (7 bases). The germline gives CDR1 LNHDA, CDR2 SQIVND (reference sequence). The CDR3 sequence is 15 residues long. Between the trimmed V and J ends, which lost 6 bases and 2 bases, there was a span of 16 bases.

This chain connects TRBV5-4 to TRBJ2-7; 10 bases map to TRBD2. Germline lookup yields CDR1 SGHNT and CDR2 YYREEE (reference sequence). The trim removed 3 bases at V and 0 bases at J, leaving 3 bases unmatched. The CDR3 has 15 residues. The CDR3 reads CASSSGLANSYEQYF. The CDR3 DNA reads as TGTGCCAGCAGCTCGGGACTAGCGAACTCCTACGAGCAGTACTTC. The entire variable domain, with the rest obtained from reference TRBV5-4 and TRBJ2-7, is as follows: ETGVTQSPTHLIKTRGQQVTLRCSSQSGHNTVSWYQQALGQGPQFIFQYYREEENGRGNFPPRFSGLQFPNYSSELNVNALELDDSALYLCASSSGLANSYEQYFGPGTRLTVT.

This chain links TRBV28 with TRBJ1-4; the match to TRBD1 covers 7 bases. The V and J ends lost 4 bases and 3 bases, in that order; junction bases with no gene match: 5. The CDR3 is 15 amino acids. Germline CDR1 reads MDHEN; CDR2 reads SYDVKM. CDR3 DNA: TGTGCCAGCAGTTGGTCAGGGGGGTCTAATGAAAAACTGTTTTTT. Protein: CASSWSGGSNEKLFF.

This clone was detected only once. This sequence joins TRBV10-3 and TRBJ1-2; D may be TRBD1 (6 bases). The CDR3 covers 12 residues. The germline V and J ends were trimmed by 6 bases and 4 bases, with 9 bases remaining between them. CDR1 is ENHRY and CDR2 is SYGVKD in the germline V gene. The CDR3: CAISEGGYGYTF. The CDR3, as DNA: TGTGCCATCAGCGAAGGGGGCTATGGCTACACCTTC.

The rearrangement links TRBV24-1 to TRBJ1-1; the match to TRBD1 covers 7 bases. V gave up 3 bases and J gave up 11 bases; unmatched junction bases: 20. CDR1 and CDR2 from the germline V gene are KGHDR and SFDVKD. The CDR3 has 17 amino acids. The CDR3 reads CATSDLQGTLNLSGAFF. The CDR3 DNA is TGTGCCACCAGTGATCTACAGGGGACGTTAAATTTGTCCGGGGCTTTCTTT.

Only a few counts were recorded for this clone. Other DNA sequences in the sample encode the same CDR3. The chain employs TRBV28 and TRBJ1-1; no clear D gene. Trimming shortened V by 4 bases and J by 4 bases, and 7 bases separated the two germline ends. The CDR3 sequence is 12 residues long. Per the germline V gene, CDR1 is MDHEN and CDR2 is SYDVKM. CDR3 amino acids: CASSSRVTEAFF. In DNA form, the CDR3 reads TGTGCCAGCAGTTCTCGGGTCACTGAAGCTTTCTTT.

The chain has TRBV5-4 and TRBJ2-5; D gene uncertain. V lost 4 bases and J lost 5, with 9 bases in between. The germline gives CDR1 SGHNT, CDR2 YYREEE (reference sequence). This CDR3 comprises 12 residues. In DNA, the CDR3 is TGTGCCAGCAGCCTGAACGCGGAGACCCAGTACTTC. This codes for CASSLNAETQYF.

This chain uses TRBV19 with TRBJ1-5; D unresolved. Germline CDR1 reads LNHDA; CDR2 reads SQIVND (reference sequence). CDR3 length: 15 residues. V was trimmed by 4 bases and J by 1 base, leaving 11 bases between them. CDR3 amino acids: CASSKSPQSNQPQHF. Here the CDR3 DNA reads TGTGCCAGTAGTAAGAGCCCCCAAAGCAATCAGCCCCAGCATTTT.

J is TRBJ2-1 and V is TRBV7-8; maybe TRBD2 (5 bases). V was trimmed by 5 bases and J by 9 bases, leaving 11 bases between them. The CDR3 totals 12 residues. Per the germline V gene, CDR1 is SGHVS and CDR2 is FQNEAQ. The CDR3, as DNA: TGTGCCAGCAGCCAATCTGCGGGTGAGCAGTTCTTC. Protein sequence: CASSQSAGEQFF.

This sequence joins TRBV30 and TRBJ2-7, with D possibly being TRBD1 (6 bases). The CDR3 extends over 13 amino acids. The germline gives CDR1 GTSNPN, CDR2 SVGIG (reference sequence). The V and J ends lost 3 bases and 5 bases respectively, with 14 bases between them. DNA of the CDR3: TGTGCCTGGAGCCTACAGGGTACCCACGAGCAGTACTTC. Its translation is CAWSLQGTHEQYF.

The chain has TRBV11-2 and TRBJ1-4; D uncertain. Germline CDR1 is SGHAT and CDR2 is FQNNGV. Deletions cut 2 bases from V and 5 bases from J, with 9 bases between. The CDR3 is 14 amino acids. CDR3: CASSLIQANEKLFF. The CDR3, as DNA: TGTGCCAGCAGCTTAATTCAGGCAAATGAAAAACTGTTTTTT.

This clone appeared a single time. The V gene is TRBV11-2, the J gene TRBJ1-3; TRBD1 matches 7 bases. CDR3 length: 16 residues. V gave up 6 bases and J gave up 1 base; unmatched junction bases: 9. Looked up from germline, CDR1 is SGHAT and CDR2 is FQNNGV. CDR3 nucleotide sequence: TGTGCCAGCAGAACACGGACAGGAATGTCTGGAAACACCATATATTTT. Translating it yields CASRTRTGMSGNTIYF.